This T cell receptor beta chain was profiled in a study of OX40 agonist ivuxolimab in advanced cancers. There are 15 residues in the CDR3. The trim removed 5 bases at V and 6 bases at J, leaving 5 bases unmatched. The germline V gene has CDR1 SEHNR and CDR2 FQNEAQ (reference sequence). Method: immunoSEQ multiplex PCR; TCRdb's copy keeps in-frame clones and lacks some. The table has around 98,000 clones, approximately 88% seen once. This clone was recorded only once. The chain employs TRBV7-9 and TRBJ1-4; the match to TRBD1 covers 11 bases. Sequencing used CD4+ or CD8+ T cells sorted from blood, obtained in a trial of the OX40 agonist ivuxolimab. This TCR was sampled from an adult with an advanced solid tumor such as melanoma, head and neck, liver or kidney cancer. CDR3 residues: CASSLWTGGDEKLFF. Here the CDR3 DNA reads TGTGCCAGCAGCCTTTGGACAGGGGGCGATGAAAAACTGTTTTTT.